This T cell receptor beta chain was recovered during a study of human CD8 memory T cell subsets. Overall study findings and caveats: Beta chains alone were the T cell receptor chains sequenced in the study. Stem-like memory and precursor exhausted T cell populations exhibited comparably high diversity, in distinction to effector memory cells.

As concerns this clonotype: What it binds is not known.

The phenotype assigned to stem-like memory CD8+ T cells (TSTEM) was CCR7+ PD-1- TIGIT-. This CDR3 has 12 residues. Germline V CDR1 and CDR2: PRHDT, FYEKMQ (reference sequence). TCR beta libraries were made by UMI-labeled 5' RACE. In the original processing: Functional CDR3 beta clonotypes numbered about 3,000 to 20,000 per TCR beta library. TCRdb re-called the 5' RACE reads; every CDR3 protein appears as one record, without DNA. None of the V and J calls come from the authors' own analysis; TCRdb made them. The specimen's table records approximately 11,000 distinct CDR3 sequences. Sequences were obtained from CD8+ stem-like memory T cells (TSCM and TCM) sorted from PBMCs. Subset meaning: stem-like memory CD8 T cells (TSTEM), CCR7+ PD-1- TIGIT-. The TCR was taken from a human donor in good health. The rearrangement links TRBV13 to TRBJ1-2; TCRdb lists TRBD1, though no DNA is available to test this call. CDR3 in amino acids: CASSLHREGYTF.